One sample yielded the 3 T cell receptor beta chains listed below, sequenced in a study of CXCR3-negative and CXCR3-positive naive CD8 T cells. These receptors lack a known antigen. Study results and caveats: When CXCR3-positive naive cells were set against CXCR3-negative naive cells, the former had more hydrophobic TRB CDR3s.

It was by 5' RACE with UMI labels that the TRB cDNA libraries were prepared. TCRdb reprocessed the 5' RACE reads; each CDR3 protein has one entry and no DNA is given. This sample's clone table lists 6,000 to 8,000 distinct CDR3 sequences. Sequenced input: naive CXCR3+ CD8+ T cells from blood. Stated subset: CD45RO-CCR7+CD27+CD95- naive CD8+ T cells expressing CXCR3 (TNR3+). All receptors derive from a human donor in good health. Some clones in this sample may be carry-over from other donors' samples.

The rearrangement links TRBV3-1 to TRBJ1-5; checking the TCRdb D call of TRBD1 is not possible without DNA. Germline V gives CDR1 LGHDT, CDR2 YNNKEL (reference sequence). The CDR3 has 15 residues. The CDR3 sequence is CASSPGQGSNQPQHF.

This clonotype is classed as medium-sized by frequency. J is TRBJ1-4 and V is TRBV29-1; with no DNA, the TCRdb D assignment of TRBD1 cannot be verified. This CDR3 region has 15 residues. Germline CDR1 reads SQVTM; CDR2 reads ANQGSEA. The CDR3: CSVEGANWGNEKLFF.

In terms of frequency, this clonotype is medium-sized. The chain combines TRBV29-1 with TRBJ2-1; the TCRdb call, TRBD2, lacks DNA for checking. This CDR3 contains 13 residues. Per germline, CDR1 SQVTM and CDR2 ANQGSEA. The CDR3 protein is CSVEFSSRGEQFF.